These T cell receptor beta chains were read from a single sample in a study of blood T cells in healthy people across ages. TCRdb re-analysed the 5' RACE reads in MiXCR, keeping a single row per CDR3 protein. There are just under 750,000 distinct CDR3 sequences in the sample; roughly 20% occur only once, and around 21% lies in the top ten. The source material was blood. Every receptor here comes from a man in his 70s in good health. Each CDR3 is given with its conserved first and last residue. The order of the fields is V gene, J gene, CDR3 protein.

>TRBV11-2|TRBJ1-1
CASRQIQGISEAFF
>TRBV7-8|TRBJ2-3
CASSLSLGGADTQYF
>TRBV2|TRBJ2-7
CASSGRLVSYEQYF
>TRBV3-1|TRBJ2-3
CASSLPTMDTQYF
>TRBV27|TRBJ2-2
CASRVSFTGELFF
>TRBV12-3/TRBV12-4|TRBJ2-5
CANGRLAGAPQETQYF
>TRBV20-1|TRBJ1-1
CSARATGQEATEAFF
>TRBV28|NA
CASIALGGYEQYF
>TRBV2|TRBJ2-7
CASSEATAGGGDEQYF
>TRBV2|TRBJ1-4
CASKQGLVEKLFF
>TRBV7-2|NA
CASSLESDNEQFF
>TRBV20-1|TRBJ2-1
CSAYTSGSYNEQFF
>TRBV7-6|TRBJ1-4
CASSLAPTNEKLFF
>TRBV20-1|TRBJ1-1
CSAPRAGSHTEAFF
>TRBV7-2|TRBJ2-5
CASGGGGWQETQYF
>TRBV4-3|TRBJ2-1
CASSRGRTSGSSDEQFF
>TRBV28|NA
CASRKLAGGGAEAQYF
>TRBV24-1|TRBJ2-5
CATSDFNRRAQETQYF
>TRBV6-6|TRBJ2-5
CASSYSSIQETQYF
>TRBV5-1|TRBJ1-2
CASSHGQGNLWTF
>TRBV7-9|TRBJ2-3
CASSSSGRALGDTQYF
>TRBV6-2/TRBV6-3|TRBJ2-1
CASSFRTSGRHEQFF
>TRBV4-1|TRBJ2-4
CASSRGVGSAYSIQYF
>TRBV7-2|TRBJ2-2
CASSYIPGPGNTGELFF
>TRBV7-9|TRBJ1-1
CASSLAQENTEAFF
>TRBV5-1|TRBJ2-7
CASSFERPSSYEQYF
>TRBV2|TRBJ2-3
CGLAGAADTQYF
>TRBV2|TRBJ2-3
CASRAGKIIYTQYF
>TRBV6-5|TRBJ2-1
CASRVGSYNEQFF
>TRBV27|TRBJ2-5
CASRPLAGGTETQYF
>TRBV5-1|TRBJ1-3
CASSSMGPSSGNTIYF
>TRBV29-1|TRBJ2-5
CSVMGLARETQYF